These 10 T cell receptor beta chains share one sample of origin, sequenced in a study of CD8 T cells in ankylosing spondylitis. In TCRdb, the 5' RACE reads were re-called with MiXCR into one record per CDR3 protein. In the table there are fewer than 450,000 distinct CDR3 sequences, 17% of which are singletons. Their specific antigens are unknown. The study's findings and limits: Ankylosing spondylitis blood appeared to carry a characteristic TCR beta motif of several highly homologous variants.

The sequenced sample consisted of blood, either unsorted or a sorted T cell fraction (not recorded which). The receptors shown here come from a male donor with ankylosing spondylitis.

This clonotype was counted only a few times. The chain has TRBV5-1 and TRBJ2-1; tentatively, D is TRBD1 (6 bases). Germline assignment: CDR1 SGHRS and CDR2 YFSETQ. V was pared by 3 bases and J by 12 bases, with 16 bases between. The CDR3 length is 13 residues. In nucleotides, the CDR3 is TGCGCCAGCAGCTCATCACAGGGAGTTGGGCAGTTCTTC. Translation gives CASSSSQGVGQFF.

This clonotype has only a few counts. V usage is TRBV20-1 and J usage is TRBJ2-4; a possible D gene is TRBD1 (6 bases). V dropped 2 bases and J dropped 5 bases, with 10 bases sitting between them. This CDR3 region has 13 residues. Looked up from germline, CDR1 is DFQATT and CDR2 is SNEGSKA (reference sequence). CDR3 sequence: CSARRDTQNIQYF. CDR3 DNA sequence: TGCAGTGCTAGAAGGGACACCCAAAACATTCAGTACTTC.

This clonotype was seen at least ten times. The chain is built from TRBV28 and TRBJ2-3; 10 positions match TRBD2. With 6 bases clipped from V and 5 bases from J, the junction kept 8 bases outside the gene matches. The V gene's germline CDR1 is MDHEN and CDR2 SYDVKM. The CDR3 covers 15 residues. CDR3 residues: CASRSSGRAIDTQYF. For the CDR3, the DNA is TGTGCCAGCAGATCCAGCGGGAGGGCCATAGATACGCAGTATTTT. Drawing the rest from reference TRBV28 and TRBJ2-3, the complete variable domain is DVKVTQSSRYLVKRTGEKVFLECVQDMDHENMFWYRQDPGLGLRLIYFSYDVKMKEKGDIPEGYSVSREKKERFSLILESASTNQTSMYLCASRSSGRAIDTQYFGPGTRLTVL.

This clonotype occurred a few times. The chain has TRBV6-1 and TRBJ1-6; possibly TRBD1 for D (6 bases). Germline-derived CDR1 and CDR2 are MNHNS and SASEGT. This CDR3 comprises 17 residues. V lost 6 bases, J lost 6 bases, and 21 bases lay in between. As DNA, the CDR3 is TGTGCCAGCAGAAACACAGGGACCAAGGGGGTTAATTCACCCCTCCACTTT. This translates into CASRNTGTKGVNSPLHF.

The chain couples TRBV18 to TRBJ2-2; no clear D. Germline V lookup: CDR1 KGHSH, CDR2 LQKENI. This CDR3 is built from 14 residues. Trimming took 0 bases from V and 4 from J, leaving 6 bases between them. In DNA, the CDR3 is TGTGCCAGCTCACCACCGACCCTCACCGGGGAGCTGTTTTTT. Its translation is CASSPPTLTGELFF.

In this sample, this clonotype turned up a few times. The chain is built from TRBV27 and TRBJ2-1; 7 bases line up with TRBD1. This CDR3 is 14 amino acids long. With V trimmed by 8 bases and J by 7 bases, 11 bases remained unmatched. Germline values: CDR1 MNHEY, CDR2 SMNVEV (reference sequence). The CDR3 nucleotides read TGTGCCAGCTCAGACAGGGATTCGCGGAATGAGCAGTTCTTC. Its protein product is CASSDRDSRNEQFF.

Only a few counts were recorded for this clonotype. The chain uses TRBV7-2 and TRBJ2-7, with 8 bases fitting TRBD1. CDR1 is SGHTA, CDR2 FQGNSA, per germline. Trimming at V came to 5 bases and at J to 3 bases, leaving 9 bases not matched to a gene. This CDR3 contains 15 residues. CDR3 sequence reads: CASSLPGTGSYEQYF. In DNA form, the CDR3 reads TGTGCCAGCAGCCTACCCGGGACAGGAAGCTACGAGCAGTACTTC. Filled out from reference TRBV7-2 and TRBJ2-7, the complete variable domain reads GAGVSQSPSNKVTEKGKDVELRCDPISGHTALYWYRQSLGQGLEFLIYFQGNSAPDKSGLPSDRFSAERTGGSVSTLTIQRTQQEDSAVYLCASSLPGTGSYEQYFGPGTRLTVT.

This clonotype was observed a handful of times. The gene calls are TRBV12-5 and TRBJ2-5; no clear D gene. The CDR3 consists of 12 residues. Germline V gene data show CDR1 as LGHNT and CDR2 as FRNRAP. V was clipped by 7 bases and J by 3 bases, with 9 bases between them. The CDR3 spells CASAWTKETQYF. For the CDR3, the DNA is TGTGCTAGTGCCTGGACGAAAGAGACCCAGTACTTC.

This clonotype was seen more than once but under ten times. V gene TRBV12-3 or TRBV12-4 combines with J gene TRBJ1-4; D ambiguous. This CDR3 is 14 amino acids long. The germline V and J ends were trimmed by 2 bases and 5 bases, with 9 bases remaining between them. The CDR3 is CASSLNSPNEKLFF. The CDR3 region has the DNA TGTGCCAGCAGTTTAAACAGCCCGAATGAAAAACTGTTTTTT.

CDR3 nucleotide sequence: TGTGCCAGCAGCTTGGGGAATCTCCCAAATGAGCAGTTCTTC. This translates into CASSLGNLPNEQFF. The chain uses TRBV5-6 and TRBJ2-1; D is uncertain. Germline lookup yields CDR1 SGHDT and CDR2 YYEEEE. V was trimmed by 0 bases and J by 7 bases, leaving 11 bases between them. The CDR3 loop spans 14 amino acids.